These 23 T cell receptor beta chains were all obtained from the same sample, sequenced in a study of CD8+CD57+ T cells in acquired aplastic anemia. For sequencing, patients were chosen who had shown expansion of CD8+CD57+ cells by flow cytometry. The use of genomic DNA as template underpinned the TCR beta VDJ and CDR3 profiling. Using its own MiXCR run on the reads, TCRdb lists one record per CDR3 protein. The sample lists roughly 250,000 distinct CDR3 sequences; approximately 79% were seen once. Input material: sorted CD4+, CD8+, or CD8+CD57+ T cells (not recorded which) from PBMCs. Receptors originate from a human donor with aplastic anemia.

The chain has TRBV2 and TRBJ2-7; perhaps TRBD1 as D (6 bases). The DNA matches TRBJ2-1 better at its end, which makes the J call doubtful. The CDR3 totals 13 residues. The germline gives CDR1 SNHLY, CDR2 FYNNEI. The CDR3 DNA follows: TGTGCCAGCAGTGATAGGGGGAACTACGAGCAGTTCTTC. Translating gives CASSDRGNYEQFF.

Comment on this clonotype: Sequence at one end of the junction differs from germline and may be a read error. The J gene is TRBJ1-2, the V gene TRBV7-8, with 7 bases that match TRBD1. The CDR3 contains 15 residues. In germline, CDR1 is SGHVS, CDR2 FQNEAQ. CDR3 coding DNA: TGTGCTAGCAGCTTAGCAGGGGGTCCCGATACTCACTACATTTTC. This sequence encodes CASSLAGGPDTHYIF.

In regard to this clonotype: A read error may account for a junction end that differs from germline. The chain uses TRBV7-8 and TRBJ2-3, with D perhaps TRBD1 (6 bases). This CDR3 is built from 13 residues. Germline values: CDR1 SGHVS, CDR2 FQNEAQ. Written as DNA, the CDR3 is TGTGCCAGCGGCGTAGGGGGAAGAGATACTACGCAGTTT. It is translated as CASGVGGRDTTQF.

The genes are TRBV7-6 and TRBJ1-6; a weak D match, TRBD1 (6 bases). The germline CDR1 and CDR2 sequences are SGHVS and FNYEAQ. V was trimmed by 2 bases and J by 8 bases, leaving 13 bases between them. The CDR3 length is 15 residues. The CDR3 coding sequence is TGTGCCAGCAGCTTACGAGGACAGAAGGATTCACCCCTCCACTTT. As protein: CASSLRGQKDSPLHF. Full variable domain (rest looked up from reference TRBV7-6 and TRBJ1-6): GAGVSQSPRYKVTKRGQDVALRCDPISGHVSLYWYRQALGQGPEFLTYFNYEAQQDKSGLPNDRFSAERPEGSISTLTIQRTEQRDSAMYRCASSLRGQKDSPLHFGNGTRLTVT.

V and J are TRBV5-1 and TRBJ2-7; the D gene is possibly TRBD1 (5 bases). Germline V gene data show CDR1 as SGHRS and CDR2 as YFSETQ. This CDR3 has 18 residues. Written as DNA, the CDR3 is TGTGCCAGCAGCTTCACACGTGACCTGACAGCCCTTTCCTACGAGCAGTACGTC. It codes for CASSFTRDLTALSYEQYV.

In the case of this clonotype: At one end the junction does not follow the germline gene, possibly because of a read error. The chain uses TRBV12-3 or TRBV12-4 and TRBJ2-3; D is uncertain. The CDR3 is 12 residues long. Written as DNA, the CDR3 is TGTGCCAGCAGTATGAGCAGAGATACGCAGTATTTT. Translation: CASSMSRDTQYF.

The chain joins TRBV7-9 to TRBJ2-7; tentatively, D is TRBD2 (5 bases). The CDR3 is 12 amino acids. V shed 5 bases and J shed 9 bases, with 14 bases lying between them. Germline values: CDR1 SEHNR, CDR2 FQNEAQ (reference sequence). The CDR3 spells CASSPSQCGQYV. In DNA, the CDR3 is TGTGCCAGCAGCCCTAGCCAATGCGGGCAGTACGTC.

The rearrangement uses TRBV9 and TRBJ2-7; TRBD2 is a possible D gene (5 bases). The CDR3 extends over 18 amino acids. Trimming took off 2 bases at V and 1 base at J, with 22 bases between the two ends. Looked up from germline, CDR1 is SGDLS and CDR2 is YYNGEE. This chain's CDR3 is CASSVGPDGKAFSYEQYV. The CDR3 DNA follows: TGTGCCAGCAGCGTTGGGCCAGACGGGAAAGCCTTTTCCTACGAGCAGTACGTC.

The V call is TRBV10-3, the J call TRBJ1-6; 9 bases are a match to TRBD1. This CDR3 is 13 amino acids long. CDR1 is ENHRY, CDR2 SYGVKD, per germline. With 10 bases clipped from V and 9 bases from J, the junction kept 7 bases outside the gene matches. CDR3 nucleotides: TGTGCCAGAAGACAGGGGGATGGTTCACCCCTCCACTTT. Translating gives CARRQGDGSPLHF.

V is TRBV7-9 and J is TRBJ1-1; 7 bases fit TRBD1. The germline CDR1 and CDR2 sequences are SEHNR and FQNEAQ (reference sequence). This CDR3 has 15 residues. Trimming removed 5 bases from V and 12 bases from J; junction bases left unmatched: 18. CDR3: CASSTDPTGNTDTFF. CDR3 coding DNA: TGTGCCAGCAGCACAGATCCGACAGGGAACACTGACACTTTCTTT.

The count of this clonotype is one. The chain joins TRBV7-9 to TRBJ1-2, with D unclear. The V gene lost 3 bases and the J gene lost 11 bases, with 25 bases spanning the gap. Germline CDR1 is SEHNR and CDR2 is FQNEAQ (reference sequence). This CDR3 is 16 amino acids long. The CDR3 loop is CASSLERSGVSDEYTF. The CDR3 bases are TGTGCCAGCAGCTTGGAAAGAAGCGGGGTGAGCGATGAGTACACCTTC.

In regard to this clonotype: The CDR3 does not close with the conserved phenylalanine or tryptophan, likely indicating a read error. The rearrangement links TRBV29-1 to TRBJ2-7, with D tentatively TRBD2 (5 bases). The CDR3 covers 14 residues. The germline V gene has CDR1 SQVTM and CDR2 ANQGSEA. V was shortened by 5 bases and J by 6 bases, with 20 bases between the two germline ends. This CDR3 reads CSVFHIEGVGEQYS. For the CDR3, the DNA is TGCAGCGTTTTTCACATTGAGGGAGTCGGCGAGCAGTACTCC.

Details on this clonotype: A junction end diverges from the germline sequence, so it may reflect a read error. The gene calls are TRBV7-9 and TRBJ2-1; D unclear. Looked up from germline, CDR1 is SEHNR and CDR2 is FQNEAQ (reference sequence). This CDR3 spans 15 amino acids. The CDR3 bases are TGTGCCAGCAGCTATACTGGCGGTCCCGAGAATGAGCTGTTCTTC. This codes for CASSYTGGPENELFF.

This clonotype was counted only a few times. V is TRBV6-5 and J is TRBJ2-1; a possible D gene is TRBD1 (5 bases). V was clipped by 0 bases and J by 10 bases, with 16 bases between them. The CDR3 sequence is 15 residues long. Germline-derived CDR1 and CDR2 are MNHEY and SVGAGI. Written as DNA, the CDR3 is TGTGCCAGCAGTTACTCGGTCCAGGGTAGCTACGAGCAGTTCTTC. Its translation is CASSYSVQGSYEQFF.

This clonotype was recorded a few times. The chain couples TRBV19 to TRBJ2-1; TRBD1 matches at 10 bases. V trimming: 5 bases; J trimming: 9 bases; junction bases outside the gene matches: 10. The length of the CDR3 is 15 residues. Germline CDR1 LNHDA, CDR2 SQIVND (reference sequence). CDR3 nucleotide sequence: TGTGCCAGTAGTGGGACAGGGGAGTTCCTTAGTGAGCAGTTCTTC. This translates into CASSGTGEFLSEQFF.

The chain is built from TRBV7-9 and TRBJ2-7; the D gene is possibly TRBD1 (6 bases). The CDR3 covers 18 residues. Trimming pared 4 bases from V and 4 bases from J, leaving 26 bases between. In germline, CDR1 is SEHNR, CDR2 FQNEAQ (reference sequence). The DNA for the CDR3 is TGTGCCAGCAGCTCACACAGAAACAGGGCAAACATCACGTACGAGCAGTACGTC. Amino acid sequence: CASSSHRNRANITYEQYV.

This clonotype turned up a few times. The rearrangement links TRBV11-2 to TRBJ2-7; 7 nucleotides align to TRBD1. This CDR3 is built from 14 residues. Looked up from germline, CDR1 is SGHAT and CDR2 is FQNNGV. V gave up 0 bases and J gave up 11 bases; unmatched junction bases: 10. The CDR3 is CASSLDLTGTVEYV. Written as DNA, the CDR3 is TGTGCCAGCAGCTTAGATCTGACAGGGACGGTCGAGTACGTC.

The chain recombines TRBV7-9 with TRBJ1-1; possible D gene TRBD1, 6 bases. Germline loops: CDR1 SEHNR, CDR2 FQNEAQ (reference sequence). Trimming shortened V by 3 bases and J by 14 bases, and 25 bases separated the two germline ends. CDR3 length: 15 amino acids. This CDR3 reads CASSLQRSGGGEEFF. The CDR3 DNA is TGTGCCAGCAGCTTGCAAAGAAGCGGGGGGGGCGAAGAGTTCTTT.

About this clonotype itself: The missing conserved phenylalanine or tryptophan at the end of this CDR3 makes a read error likely. It is unclear where the CDR3 begins or ends on the DNA, so no DNA is shown, and the CDR3 is as TCRdb lists it. This chain's CDR3 is CASGDGGTETQYFYP. The gene calls are TRBV2 and TRBJ2-5; the D segment call TRBD1 is taken from the table without a DNA check. The CDR3 length is 15 residues, termini included. From germline, CDR1 is SNHLY and CDR2 FYNNEI.

Remarks on this clonotype: An end of the junction does not agree with germline; a read error may underlie this. This chain connects TRBV7-8 to TRBJ2-3; 8 nucleotides match TRBD2. Germline CDR1 SGHVS, CDR2 FQNEAQ. The CDR3 runs to 13 residues. The CDR3 is CASGDAGGHDTQF. CDR3 nucleotide sequence: TGTGCCAGCGGCGACGCGGGAGGACACGATACGCAGTTT. Variable domain in full (rest from reference TRBV7-8 and TRBJ2-3): GAGVSQSPRYKVAKRGQDVALRCDPISGHVSLFWYQQALGQGPEFLTYFQNEAQLDKSGLPSDRFFAERPEGSVSTLKIQRTQQEDSAVYLCASGDAGGHDTQFGPGTRLTVL.

Concerning this clonotype: At one boundary the junction diverges from the germline segment, which might be a read error. This chain links TRBV9 with TRBJ2-5; 7 bases fit TRBD1. Germline values: CDR1 SGDLS, CDR2 YYNGEE. There are 14 residues in the CDR3. The CDR3 nucleotides are TGTGCCACCAGCAGGGGGTCAGGTACGCAGACCCATTACTTC. As protein: CATSRGSGTQTHYF.

The V gene is TRBV10-2, the J gene TRBJ1-5; no firm D call. V was trimmed by 1 base and J by 3 bases, leaving 4 bases between them. The CDR3 is made up of 13 amino acids. Germline V gene sequence: CDR1 WSHSY, CDR2 SAAADI. CDR3 region: CASSEWYNQPQHF. DNA of the CDR3: TGCGCCAGCAGTGAGTGGTACAATCAGCCCCAGCATTTT.

This chain links TRBV7-9 with TRBJ2-3; TRBD1 or TRBD2 may be the D gene (7 bases each). The CDR3 has 13 amino acids. V was pared by 6 bases and J by 13 bases, with 20 bases between. CDR1 is SEHNR and CDR2 is FQNEAQ in the germline V gene (reference sequence). CDR3 loop: CASRDGGTDNKYF. CDR3 in DNA: TGTGCCAGCAGGGACGGGGGGACAGATAATAAGTATTTT.